This T cell receptor beta chain was identified during a study of PD-1 blockade in mismatch repair-deficient tumors. Overall study findings and caveats: Rapid post-treatment expansion, then contraction, generally preceding radiologic response, marked tumor-resident clones.

This clone has only a few counts. The antigen is not known. Assay used: immunoSEQ multiplex PCR; TCRdb lists only in-frame clones, some missing. The repertoire holds some 120,000 clones, with about 88% as singletons. The CDR3 is 14 amino acids. Germline trimming cut 5 bases from V and 5 bases from J; bases unmatched to any gene: 3. Per the germline V gene, CDR1 is SEHNR and CDR2 is FQNEAQ (reference sequence). The chain employs TRBV7-9 and TRBJ1-5, with 10 bases fitting TRBD1. This TCR came from an adult with mismatch repair-deficient cancer. Sequencing used peripheral blood, obtained 72 weeks after starting pembrolizumab. The CDR3 DNA is TGTGCCAGCAGCGGGGGACAGGGGTATCAGCCCCAGCATTTT. Protein product: CASSGGQGYQPQHF.